This T cell receptor (beta chain) was identified during a study of blood T cells in healthy people across ages. This clonotype was recorded at least ten times. The germline CDR1 and CDR2 sequences are MNHEY and SVGEGT. The CDR3 spans 15 residues. Losses at the gene ends were 6 bases for V and 6 bases for J; bases not matched to a gene: 11. The second PCR ran about 6 to 11 cycles with a sample-barcoded 5' primer and J-beta primers. TCRdb recomputed calls from the 5' RACE reads with MiXCR, one row per CDR3 protein. The profile shows 850,000 or so distinct CDR3 sequences, roughly 26% of them singletons. Each sample used at least 6 million PBMCs.

The V gene is TRBV6-2 or TRBV6-3, the J gene TRBJ2-1; 7 bases line up with TRBD1. The sequence was collected from a woman of 80 years or more in good health. The sequenced sample was blood. The CDR3 here is CASRFNRGVGNEQFF. The DNA for the CDR3 is TGTGCCAGCAGATTCAACAGGGGTGTGGGCAATGAGCAGTTCTTC.